These 13 T cell receptor beta chains were all obtained from the same sample, sequenced in a study of blood T cell repertoires in COVID-19. Profiled with immunoSEQ multiplex PCR; TCRdb holds only in-frame clones, not every one. The sample lists 250,000 to 350,000 clones, roughly 80% occurring once. What was sequenced was peripheral blood. Receptors originate from a human donor with COVID-19, enrolled during active disease. The donor label of this sample is uncertain.

The chain links TRBV7-8 to TRBJ1-1, with 7 positions matching TRBD1. V dropped 5 bases and J dropped 1; count of bases not matched to a gene: 4. The germline V gene has CDR1 SGHVS and CDR2 FQNEAQ. This CDR3 is built from 14 residues. The CDR3 nucleotides are TGTGCCAGCAGCCCGGACAGGACGAACACTGAAGCTTTCTTT. Protein: CASSPDRTNTEAFF. The full variable domain, its missing parts supplied by reference TRBV7-8 and TRBJ1-1, is GAGVSQSPRYKVAKRGQDVALRCDPISGHVSLFWYQQALGQGPEFLTYFQNEAQLDKSGLPSDRFFAERPEGSVSTLKIQRTQQEDSAVYLCASSPDRTNTEAFFGQGTRLTVV.

CDR3 in DNA: TGTGCCAGCAGCCAAACAGGGGGGAAGGAGCAGTACTTC. Protein: CASSQTGGKEQYF. The rearrangement uses TRBV7-3 and TRBJ2-7; 8 bases agree with TRBD1. V gave up 5 bases and J gave up 7 bases; unmatched junction bases: 7. The CDR3 runs 13 residues. Germline V gene sequence: CDR1 SGHTA, CDR2 FQGTGA.

CDR3 in amino acids: CARSPNVGDNEQFF. The CDR3 bases are TGTGCCAGAAGCCCCAATGTAGGGGATAATGAGCAGTTCTTC. The chain joins TRBV5-3 to TRBJ2-1, with a possible D match to TRBD1 (5 bases). TRBV5-3 is an ORF, with its function uncertain. The CDR3 length is 14 residues. Trimming removed 4 bases from V and 7 bases from J, with 15 bases in between.

The gene calls are TRBV14 and TRBJ2-7; D is perhaps TRBD2 (6 bases). The CDR3 is made up of 14 amino acids. Germline CDR1 and CDR2: SGHDN and FVKESK. The ends were cut back, 4 bases at V and 3 bases at J, with 13 bases in the middle. CDR3 in amino acids: CASSLGTGLYEQYF. Written as DNA, the CDR3 is TGTGCCAGCAGCCTAGGGACTGGGCTCTACGAGCAGTACTTC.

The V gene is TRBV4-3, the J gene TRBJ2-4; 9 bases match TRBD2. CDR1 is LGHNA and CDR2 is YSLEER in the germline V gene. V shed 1 base, J shed 7 bases, and the junction held 23 bases outside the gene matches. This CDR3 comprises 21 residues. In nucleotides, the CDR3 is TGCGCCAGCAGCCAAGGATGGCGGGGGGGAGCTCGAGTGGGAGGTGGTAACATTCAGTACTTC. Amino acids: CASSQGWRGGARVGGGNIQYF.

The V gene is TRBV6-5, the J gene TRBJ1-1; no clear D gene. The CDR3 length is 13 residues. With 6 bases removed from V and 5 bases from J, the gap between germline ends came to 13 bases. Germline loops: CDR1 MNHEY, CDR2 SVGAGI. The CDR3 nucleotides are TGTGCCAGCAGGAGCGAAGCAGTAACTGAAGCTTTCTTT. Amino acid sequence: CASRSEAVTEAFF.

V usage is TRBV7-3 and J usage is TRBJ2-1, with TRBD2 as a possible D gene (6 bases). This CDR3 region has 14 residues. CDR1 SGHTA and CDR2 FQGTGA come from the germline V gene. Between the trimmed V and J ends, which lost 4 bases and 6 bases, there was a span of 13 bases. For the CDR3, the DNA is TGTGCCAGCAGCTCCCTCGGGACTCCCAATGAGCAGTTCTTC. Protein sequence: CASSSLGTPNEQFF.

The genes are TRBV6-5 and TRBJ1-1; no firm D call. The CDR3 has 13 residues. Trimming cost V 6 bases and J 3 bases, with 11 bases left between them. From germline, CDR1 is MNHEY and CDR2 SVGAGI. The CDR3 DNA is TGTGCCAGCAGCCAGTCGAGGGACACTGAAGCTTTCTTT. This gives the protein CASSQSRDTEAFF.

This clone was picked up one time. V gene TRBV27 combines with J gene TRBJ1-6; perhaps TRBD1 as D (5 bases). Trimming shortened V by 6 bases and J by 5 bases, and 11 bases separated the two germline ends. Germline V gene data show CDR1 as MNHEY and CDR2 as SMNVEV (reference sequence). There are 14 residues in the CDR3. The CDR3 region has the DNA TGTGCCAGCAGCCCAGCAGGGAATAATTCACCCCTCCACTTT. It yields the protein CASSPAGNNSPLHF.

This clone was seen a handful of times. This chain connects TRBV4-1 to TRBJ1-1, with D possibly TRBD1 on 5 matching bases. This CDR3 is built from 16 residues. Germline V gene data show CDR1 as MGHRA and CDR2 as YSYEKL. V lost 0 bases to trimming and J lost 5 bases, with 16 bases between them. The CDR3: CASSQDKGPTLTEAFF. The DNA of the CDR3 is TGCGCCAGCAGCCAAGATAAGGGGCCAACTTTAACTGAAGCTTTCTTT.

J is TRBJ2-3 and V is TRBV9; TRBD2 matches at 8 bases. The CDR3 loop spans 15 amino acids. Looked up from germline, CDR1 is SGDLS and CDR2 is YYNGEE. J gave up 6 bases and V 0 bases, and 6 bases lay outside the gene matches. The CDR3 DNA follows: TGTGCCAGCAGCGTAGGCAGCGGGAGTGGCGATACGCAGTATTTT. Amino acids: CASSVGSGSGDTQYF.

The chain uses TRBV7-9 and TRBJ2-7; 11 bases are a match to TRBD2. V lost 4 bases and J lost 1; bases outside the gene matches: 3. CDR1 is SEHNR and CDR2 is FQNEAQ in the germline V gene (reference sequence). The CDR3 totals 15 residues. Here the CDR3 DNA reads TGTGCCAGCAGCTCCACTAGCGGGAGATCCTACGAGCAGTACTTC. Protein: CASSSTSGRSYEQYF.

The rearrangement uses TRBV4-3 and TRBJ2-1, with a weak D call TRBD2 (6 bases). Trimming shortened V by 1 base and J by 8 bases, and 18 bases separated the two germline ends. CDR1 is LGHNA, CDR2 YSLEER, per germline. The CDR3 is made up of 16 amino acids. CDR3 sequence (DNA): TGCGCCAGCAGCCAAGCTGAGACGGGAGTTAACCATGAGCAGTTCTTC. It is translated as CASSQAETGVNHEQFF.